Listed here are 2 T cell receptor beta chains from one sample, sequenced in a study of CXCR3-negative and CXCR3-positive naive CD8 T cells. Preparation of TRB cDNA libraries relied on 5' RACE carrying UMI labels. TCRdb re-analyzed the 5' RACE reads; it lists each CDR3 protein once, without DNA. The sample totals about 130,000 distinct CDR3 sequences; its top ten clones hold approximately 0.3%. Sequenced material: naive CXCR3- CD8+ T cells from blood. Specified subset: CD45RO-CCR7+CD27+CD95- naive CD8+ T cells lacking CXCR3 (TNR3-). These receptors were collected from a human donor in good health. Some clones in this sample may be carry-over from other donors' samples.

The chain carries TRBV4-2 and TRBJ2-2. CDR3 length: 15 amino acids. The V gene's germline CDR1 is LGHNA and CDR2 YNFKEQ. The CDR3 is CASSEQEADTGELFF.

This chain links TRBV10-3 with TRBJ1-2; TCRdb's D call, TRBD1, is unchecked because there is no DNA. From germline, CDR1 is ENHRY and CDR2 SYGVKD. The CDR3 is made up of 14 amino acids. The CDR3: CAISEGRGVDGYTF.